Each of the 27 T cell receptor beta chains below was sequenced from the same sample in a study of PD-L1 blockade in urothelial cancer. Data came from immunoSEQ multiplex PCR; TCRdb stores just in-frame clones and leaves some out. The sample lists approximately 35,000 clones; more than 35% were seen once. Here the sequenced sample was tumor tissue, taken before atezolizumab (anti-PD-L1) treatment. Receptors originate from a man aged 55 to 70 with urothelial cancer.

This clone was observed a few times. The genes are TRBV2 and TRBJ1-3; D is perhaps TRBD1 (6 bases). This CDR3 region has 16 residues. Trimming took off 5 bases at V and 2 bases at J, with 16 bases between the two ends. Looked up from germline, CDR1 is SNHLY and CDR2 is FYNNEI. The CDR3 loop is CASSFRRGNTGNTIYF. CDR3 bases: TGTGCCAGCAGTTTCCGCAGGGGAAACACTGGAAACACCATATATTTT.

The chain couples TRBV30 to TRBJ1-1; possible D gene TRBD1, 6 bases. CDR3 length equals 15 residues. Germline V gives CDR1 GTSNPN, CDR2 SVGIG (reference sequence). The V gene lost 4 bases and the J gene lost 0 bases, with 15 bases spanning the gap. The CDR3 nucleotides read TGTGCCTGGAAGGGGGAGAGTTACATGAACACTGAAGCTTTCTTT. It codes for CAWKGESYMNTEAFF. The variable domain in full, completed from reference TRBV30 and TRBJ1-1, reads SQTIHQWPATLVQPVGSPLSLECTVEGTSNPNLYWYRQAAGRGLQLLFYSVGIGQISSEVPQNLSASRPQDRQFILSSKKLLLSDSGFYLCAWKGESYMNTEAFFGQGTRLTVV.

This clone was recorded a few times. The chain joins TRBV4-1 to TRBJ2-7; D is unclear. This CDR3 is built from 16 residues. Germline assignment: CDR1 MGHRA and CDR2 YSYEKL. V lost 0 bases and J lost 2, with 14 bases in between. CDR3 residues: CASSQDPLSPAYEQYF. DNA of the CDR3: TGCGCCAGCAGCCAAGATCCTCTGTCCCCAGCCTACGAGCAGTACTTC.

The CDR3 loop is CASSIGLAGNNEQFF. The CDR3, as DNA: TGTGCCAGTAGTATAGGTCTAGCGGGGAACAATGAGCAGTTCTTC. The J gene is TRBJ2-1, the V gene TRBV19, with 9 nucleotides matching TRBD2. The junction had 3 bases not matched to a gene; V was cut back by 1 base and J by 5 bases. This CDR3 spans 15 amino acids. Germline V CDR1 and CDR2: LNHDA, SQIVND (reference sequence).

This clone was observed a handful of times. The chain carries TRBV11-3 and TRBJ2-4; D is unclear. This CDR3 contains 14 residues. V dropped 0 bases and J dropped 6 bases, with 9 bases sitting between them. Germline V gene lookup returns CDR1 SGHNT and CDR2 YENEEA. CDR3 amino acids: CASSLEKDGNIQYF. CDR3 coding DNA: TGTGCCAGCAGCTTAGAGAAGGACGGAAACATTCAGTACTTC.

This chain connects TRBV1 to TRBJ1-5. TRBV1 is reported as a pseudogene. The CDR3 is 16 residues long. The CDR3 region is CTSSQAVGYSNQPQHF. CDR3 in DNA: TGCACCAGCAGCCAAGCAGTCGGCTATAGCAATCAGCCCCAGCATTTT.

The chain couples TRBV23-1 to TRBJ1-2; no clear D gene. TRBV23-1 is designated an ORF whose function remains uncertain. The CDR3 extends over 13 amino acids. Between the trimmed V and J ends, which lost 5 bases and 4 bases, there was a span of 11 bases. CDR3 residues: CASSLGFVYGYTF. DNA of the CDR3: TGCGCCAGCAGTTTAGGGTTCGTCTATGGCTACACCTTC.

The chain uses TRBV15 and TRBJ2-3; 7 bases match TRBD2. The trim removed 3 bases at V and 0 bases at J, leaving 3 bases unmatched. This CDR3 region has 15 residues. Germline V lookup: CDR1 LNHNV, CDR2 YYDKDF (reference sequence). The CDR3 region is CATSRERDSTDTQYF. The DNA for the CDR3 is TGTGCCACCAGCAGGGAGCGGGACAGCACAGATACGCAGTATTTT.

The chain employs TRBV19 and TRBJ1-1, with D tentatively TRBD1 (5 bases). Germline V CDR1 and CDR2: LNHDA, SQIVND (reference sequence). The CDR3 is 14 residues long. V lost 3 bases, J lost 1 base, and 9 bases lay in between. The CDR3 DNA reads TGTGCCAGTAGTATTGAGGGGTCGAACACTGAAGCTTTCTTT. Its protein is CASSIEGSNTEAFF. The full variable domain, completed using reference TRBV19 and TRBJ1-1, is DGGITQSPKYLFRKEGQNVTLSCEQNLNHDAMYWYRQDPGQGLRLIYYSQIVNDFQKGDIAEGYSVSREKKESFPLTVTSAQKNPTAFYLCASSIEGSNTEAFFGQGTRLTVV.

This clone appeared a few times. CDR3 protein: CASSMGTGGRRETQYF. As DNA, the CDR3 is TGTGCCAGCAGTATGGGGACAGGGGGCCGGCGGGAGACCCAGTACTTC. The V gene is TRBV6-8, the J gene TRBJ2-5, with 12 bases matching TRBD1. Germline trimming cut 5 bases from V and 5 bases from J; bases unmatched to any gene: 9. Per the germline V gene, CDR1 is MNHGY and CDR2 is SAAAGT. This CDR3 contains 16 residues.

J is TRBJ1-1 and V is TRBV30; D not certain. The CDR3 spans 14 residues. Between the trimmed V and J ends, which lost 4 bases and 0 bases, there was a span of 12 bases. The germline gives CDR1 GTSNPN, CDR2 SVGIG (reference sequence). CDR3 sequence (DNA): TGTGCCTGGACACAGCCGGGGATGAACACTGAAGCTTTCTTT. Its translation: CAWTQPGMNTEAFF.

This clone was counted a few times. The CDR3 loop reads CAWSVQGSYGYTF. The CDR3 DNA is TGTGCCTGGAGTGTACAGGGGTCGTACGGCTACACCTTC. This chain uses TRBV30 with TRBJ1-2, with TRBD1 matching 7 bases. V was pared by 0 bases and J by 8 bases, with 6 bases of the junction left unmatched. The CDR3 has 13 amino acids. Germline V gene sequence: CDR1 GTSNPN, CDR2 SVGIG (reference sequence).

J is TRBJ2-3 and V is TRBV28; weak D call: TRBD2 (5 bases). CDR1 is MDHEN and CDR2 is SYDVKM in the germline V gene. The CDR3 has 15 residues. V was shortened by 0 bases and J by 2 bases, with 9 bases between the two germline ends. The CDR3 bases are TGTGCCAGCAGTTTATGGCTAGCAGTCACAGATACGCAGTATTTT. It encodes CASSLWLAVTDTQYF.

There are a few counts of this clone. The chain links TRBV6-7 to TRBJ2-5, with 7 positions matching TRBD2. TRBV6-7 is labeled an ORF, and its function is uncertain. This CDR3 has 15 residues. V lost 5 bases to trimming and J lost 2 bases; unmatched junction nucleotides: 8. The CDR3, as DNA: TGTGCCAGCAGTCTCAGGACTAGGGATCAAGAGACCCAGTACTTC. It is translated as CASSLRTRDQETQYF.

The chain is built from TRBV5-1 and TRBJ2-7, with 10 bases lining up with TRBD1. In germline, CDR1 is SGHRS, CDR2 YFSETQ. V dropped 0 bases and J dropped 5; count of bases not matched to a gene: 5. There are 15 residues in the CDR3. CDR3 nucleotides: TGCGCCAGCAGCTTGGGGGACAGGGGAAGCAACGAGCAGTACTTC. It translates to CASSLGDRGSNEQYF.

The sample holds one count of this clone. This chain uses TRBV19 with TRBJ2-7; D is perhaps TRBD1 (6 bases). Germline CDR1 LNHDA, CDR2 SQIVND (reference sequence). CDR3 size: 15 residues. V was cut by 7 bases and J by 0 bases, with 16 bases left in between. The CDR3 bases are TGTGCCAGTACTCCGGGACAAGGAGCCTCCTACGAGCAGTACTTC. Residues: CASTPGQGASYEQYF. The full variable domain, with the rest looked up from reference TRBV19 and TRBJ2-7, is DGGITQSPKYLFRKEGQNVTLSCEQNLNHDAMYWYRQDPGQGLRLIYYSQIVNDFQKGDIAEGYSVSREKKESFPLTVTSAQKNPTAFYLCASTPGQGASYEQYFGPGTRLTVT.

The rearrangement links TRBV18 to TRBJ2-7; 10 bases align to TRBD1. From germline, CDR1 is KGHSH and CDR2 LQKENI. CDR3 size: 16 residues. V lost 6 bases, J lost 1 base, and 9 bases stayed unmatched. The CDR3 region has the DNA TGTGCCAGCTCCCCCGGGGGGACAGGGGCTTCCTACGAGCAGTACTTC. Translating it yields CASSPGGTGASYEQYF. Filled out from reference TRBV18 and TRBJ2-7, the complete variable domain reads NAGVMQNPRHLVRRRGQEARLRCSPMKGHSHVYWYRQLPEEGLKFMVYLQKENIIDESGMPKERFSAEFPKEGPSILRIQQVVRGDSAAYFCASSPGGTGASYEQYFGPGTRLTVT.

V gene TRBV5-1 combines with J gene TRBJ1-3, with 11 nucleotides matching TRBD1. CDR1 is SGHRS, CDR2 YFSETQ, per germline. The CDR3 has 15 amino acids. The V and J ends lost 0 bases and 8 bases, in that order; junction bases with no gene match: 4. The chain's CDR3 is CASSLEGQGADTIYF. CDR3 sequence (DNA): TGCGCCAGCAGCTTGGAAGGACAGGGGGCGGACACCATATATTTT.

This clone was detected only a few times. The chain links TRBV27 to TRBJ1-1; D uncertain. CDR3 length equals 14 residues. The germline CDR1 and CDR2 sequences are MNHEY and SMNVEV (reference sequence). Trimming left V 3 bases short and J 3 bases short, with 11 bases between. CDR3 in DNA: TGTGCCAGCAGTTTGAGGGATCGATACACTGAAGCTTTCTTT. Translation gives CASSLRDRYTEAFF.

The chain carries TRBV11-3 and TRBJ2-7, with TRBD1 matching 7 bases. CDR3 size: 14 residues. V lost 4 bases and J lost 0; bases outside the gene matches: 3. Germline CDR1 and CDR2: SGHNT and YENEEA. The CDR3 bases are TGTGCCAGCAGCTCGGGGACAGCCTCCTACGAGCAGTACTTC. It encodes CASSSGTASYEQYF.

The chain employs TRBV12-2 and TRBJ2-7; the table names TRBD2, a call not compared with the DNA. TRBV12-2 is an annotated pseudogene. CDR3 length equals 14 residues. The chain's CDR3 is CATGFAGAYYEQYF. The DNA for the CDR3 is TGTGCAACCGGCTTCGCGGGAGCTTACTACGAGCAGTACTTC.

The chain carries TRBV28 and TRBJ2-7, with 12 bases aligning to TRBD2. V lost 7 bases and J lost 5; bases outside the gene matches: 9. Germline values: CDR1 MDHEN, CDR2 SYDVKM. The CDR3 runs 15 residues. Here the CDR3 reads CASTQTSGSLNEQYF. CDR3 DNA: TGTGCCAGCACCCAGACTAGCGGGAGTCTAAACGAGCAGTACTTC.

The chain recombines TRBV19 with TRBJ2-7; 15 bases are shared with TRBD2. From germline, CDR1 is LNHDA and CDR2 SQIVND (reference sequence). Trimming removed 6 bases from V and 1 base from J; junction bases left unmatched: 7. The CDR3 loop spans 17 amino acids. The CDR3 is CASRKTGLAGGSYEQYF. The CDR3 nucleotides are TGTGCCAGTAGGAAGACTGGACTAGCGGGAGGGTCCTACGAGCAGTACTTC.

This clone has only a few counts. The chain combines TRBV6-8 with TRBJ2-5; the match to TRBD2 covers 14 bases. The V and J ends lost 6 bases and 9 bases, in that order; junction bases with no gene match: 9. Germline CDR1 reads MNHGY; CDR2 reads SAAAGT. The CDR3 has 15 residues. CDR3 DNA sequence: TGTGCCAGCAGAACAGGGACTAGCGGGGGCCCGCCCCAGTACTTC. Translation gives CASRTGTSGGPPQYF.

The chain is built from TRBV19 and TRBJ1-1; D is perhaps TRBD1 (5 bases). This CDR3 region has 12 residues. The V gene lost 10 bases and the J gene lost 5 bases, with 14 bases spanning the gap. Germline assignment: CDR1 LNHDA and CDR2 SQIVND (reference sequence). This CDR3 is CATGAPRTEAFF. CDR3 DNA: TGTGCCACCGGGGCCCCTAGGACTGAAGCTTTCTTT.

The gene calls are TRBV19 and TRBJ1-5; TRBD1 matches at 9 bases. The CDR3 is 13 amino acids. Germline V gives CDR1 LNHDA, CDR2 SQIVND (reference sequence). The ends lost 8 bases at V and 4 bases at J; junction bases unmatched: 3. The CDR3 loop reads CASRGQGNQPQHF. In DNA, the CDR3 is TGTGCCAGTCGGGGACAGGGAAATCAGCCCCAGCATTTT.

The chain employs TRBV19 and TRBJ2-1; TRBD2 matches 8 bases. V was clipped by 4 bases and J by 1 base; unmatched bases: 9. Germline loops: CDR1 LNHDA, CDR2 SQIVND (reference sequence). This CDR3 is built from 17 residues. The CDR3 here is CASSSEGSGRSYNEQFF. CDR3 DNA: TGTGCCAGTAGTAGCGAGGGGAGCGGGAGATCCTACAATGAGCAGTTCTTC.